The source of this T cell receptor (beta chain) is a study of blood T cell repertoires in COVID-19. Study summary: Samples representing acute and convalescent COVID-19 were sourced from the United States, Italy and Spain. PBMCs, B-cell-depleted T cells, or T cells were the source of the cDNA or gDNA that made up the material.

Germline lookup yields CDR1 SGHRS and CDR2 YFSETQ. The CDR3 is 17 amino acids. V was pared by 2 bases and J by 6 bases, with 10 bases of the junction left unmatched. Donors in Cohort 3 who had recovered were those with two negative PCRs, healthcare professional clearance, or resolution of their symptoms. This table comes from immunoSEQ multiplex PCR, and its TCRdb copy is limited to in-frame clones, with some not included. The sample includes about 480,000 clones, roughly 90% of them seen just once. Points on this clone: This sample also contains other DNA sequences that code for the same CDR3.

The receptor's source is a woman between 40 and 50 years old who had recovered from COVID-19. Sequences were obtained from PBMCs or T cells enriched from blood (not recorded which). The chain has TRBV5-1 and TRBJ2-1, with 11 nucleotides matching TRBD2. The CDR3 loop is CASSFPAGLAGGNEQFF. The CDR3 DNA is TGCGCCAGCAGCTTTCCCGCGGGGCTAGCGGGAGGCAATGAGCAGTTCTTC.